This T cell receptor (beta chain) came from a study of shared clonotypes between healthy human individuals (TCRdb year 2020). About the full investigation: The cohort comprised a couple of women and a few men aged 18 to 49 years. To estimate repertoire size and how much clonotypes are shared between individuals, the study performed deep sequencing of blood TCR repertoires from about five healthy adults. Per donor, three plates each were used for CD4 naive and CD4 memory, two for CD8 naive, and one for CD8 memory. Per donor, leukapheresis produced somewhere between about 0.85 and 8.9 billion PBMCs. Different laboratories and diverse techniques were used to prepare libraries and sequence TCR repertoires, to increase sequencing depth and limit assay-specific biases.

Donors were healthy HIV-negative adults with no recently reported acute infections or vaccinations. Every donor was a Caucasian adult residing in Nashville, Tennessee, USA. CD4+ T cells were enriched by magnetic negative selection, after which naive cells were positively selected on CD45RA and the negative fraction was taken as the memory subset. Blood was obtained by leukapheresis, after which PBMCs were separated by Ficoll-Histopaque density gradient centrifugation and cryopreserved in liquid nitrogen vapor phase. Purity and quantity of every magnetically sorted T cell population were checked by analytical flow cytometry. Genomic DNA was isolated from each sorted fraction and quantified by UV absorbance on a Nanodrop 2000c. As regards this clone: Its cognate antigen has yet to be identified. No base-level quality is on record; no much larger clone is a single base apart.

Using the deep immunoSEQ assay, TCR CDR3 regions were amplified from genomic DNA by multiplex PCR. Extracted genomic DNA from each cell subset was spread evenly across all wells of several immunoSEQ 96-well plates, with each plate serving as a replicate. For sorted subsets, 150 to 250 ng genomic DNA, equal to 30,000 or so T cell genomes, was loaded into each replicate PCR. Purified libraries were quantified with a Qubit 3.0 fluorometer, sized on a Bioanalyzer 2100, and re-quantified with the KAPA Library Quantification kit. Each immunoSEQ 96-well plate was sequenced on its own single-read 150-cycle Illumina NextSeq 550 flow cell. The original methods were these. Because the immunoSEQ output included only junctional sequences and no quality scores, the filtering could not be the same as the filtering used for full-length reads. Sequences were annotated with PyIR, a Python wrapper for IgBLAST v1.9, and V/J genes and CDR3 were assigned using IMGT germline references. Any read was removed if the V/J assignment was weak (E-value above 1e-6), the CDR3 was missing, or the read contained stop codons, out-of-frame junctions, or ambiguous translated residues. V3J clonotypes were defined as sequences sharing an identical inferred V gene, J gene, and CDR3 amino acid sequence. To compute the percentage overlap between repertoires, the number of shared unique clonotypes was divided by the size of the smaller repertoire. Repertoire richness was assessed with RTK rarefaction, the Chao1 estimator, and Recon v2.1 estimates of unobserved clonotypes. Generation probabilities were computed with OLGA for all TCRbeta clonotypes obtained by the gDNA method from several donors. TCRdb provides this immuneACCESS table in a form limited to in-frame rearrangements. Some clones are lacking; in checked studies, under half of them reflect an unresolved V gene, and why the rest are absent is not known. The V and J calls and clone size are taken from that table; D and trimming were inferred from the DNA. The sample data list roughly 2 million clones, and approximately 94% of these were observed just once. The top ten hold roughly 0.13% of the sample.

Broader findings and caveats from the paper: Approximately 5% of naive CD4, 3.5% of naive CD8, approximately 2% of memory CD4, and less than 0.45% of memory CD8 clonotypes were shared across a few donors. Because the study included only a small number of donors, the genetic and exposure-history diversity represented was limited. Larger estimated clonotype richness was generally found for naive subsets than for memory subsets. Sampling was limited to blood, and TCR repertoires in tissue likely differ from TCR repertoires in blood. Clonotypes shared by all four sorted-subset donors showed higher generation probabilities than non-shared clonotypes. Even with the large sequencing depth, rarefaction of the sorted-subset datasets indicated that sequencing was incomplete. Pairwise subsampling led to the expectation that sequencing depth would affect the degree of clonotype sharing among donors.

This sequence originates from a man younger than 30 in good health. Sequencing was done on a sample of naive CD4+ T cells sorted from blood. What this sample's cell subset or site label stands for: CD45RA+ positively selected.

The DNA is as follows: TGTGCCAGCAGCTTACAGGGATCTGAAGCTTTCTTT. Its translation is CASSLQGSEAFF. Recombination joined TRBV27 with TRBJ1-1, with TRBD1 as a weak D call on 6 bases. From a lookup of the germline V gene (reference sequence), CDR1 and CDR2 are MNHEY and SMNVEV. Taken from cysteine to phenylalanine, the CDR3 has 12 residues. CDR3 DNA only is kept here, 36 bases in frame from base 1. Deletion took 6 bases off V and 6 bases off J, with a span of 11 bases between the germline ends.